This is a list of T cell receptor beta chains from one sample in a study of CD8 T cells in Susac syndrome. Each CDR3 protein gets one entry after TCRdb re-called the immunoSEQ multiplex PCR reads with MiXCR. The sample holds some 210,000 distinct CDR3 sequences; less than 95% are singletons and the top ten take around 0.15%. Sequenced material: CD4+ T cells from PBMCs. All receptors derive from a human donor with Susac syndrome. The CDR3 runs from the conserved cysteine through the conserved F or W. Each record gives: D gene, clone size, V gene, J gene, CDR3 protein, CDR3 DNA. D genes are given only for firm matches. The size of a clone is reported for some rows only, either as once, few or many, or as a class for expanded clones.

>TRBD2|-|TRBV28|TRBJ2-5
CASSSRVSGGAVSRETQYF
TGTGCCAGCAGTTCCCGCGTCAGCGGGGGGGCAGTATCGAGAGAGACCCAGTACTTC
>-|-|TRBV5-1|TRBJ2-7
CASSSAADGSYEQYF
TGCGCCAGCAGCTCAGCTGCTGACGGTTCCTACGAGCAGTACTTC
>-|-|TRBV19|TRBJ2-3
CASSRGPPETQYF
TGTGCCAGTAGCCGAGGACCGCCGGAGACGCAGTATTTT
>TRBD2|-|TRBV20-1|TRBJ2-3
CSASGTSGGRSDTQYF
TGCAGTGCTTCCGGGACTAGCGGGGGGCGGTCAGATACGCAGTATTTT
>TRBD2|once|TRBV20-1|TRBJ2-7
CSAPLAGGPIVSEQYF
TGCAGTGCGCCACTAGCGGGGGGGCCGATTGTAAGCGAGCAGTACTTC
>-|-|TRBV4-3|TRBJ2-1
CASSQESGKGLNEQFF
TGCGCCAGCAGCCAAGAGTCAGGGAAGGGGTTGAATGAGCAGTTCTTC
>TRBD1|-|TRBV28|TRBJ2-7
CASSLTGEFHEQYF
TGTGCCAGCAGCCTGACAGGGGAGTTCCACGAGCAGTACTTC
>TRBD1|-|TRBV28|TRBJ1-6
CASSPVSGTGESPLHF
TGTGCCAGCAGTCCAGTCTCCGGGACAGGGGAATCACCCCTCCACTTT
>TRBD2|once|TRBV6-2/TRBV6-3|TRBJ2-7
CASRELARSEQYF
TGTGCCAGCAGAGAACTAGCGCGAAGCGAGCAGTACTTC
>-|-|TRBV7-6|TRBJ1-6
CASSSTGGPGSPLHF
TGTGCCAGCAGCTCCACCGGCGGACCGGGGTCACCCCTCCACTTT
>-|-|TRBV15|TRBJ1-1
CATSFAPRGRNTEAFF
TGTGCCACCAGCTTTGCTCCCCGGGGCAGGAACACTGAAGCTTTCTTT
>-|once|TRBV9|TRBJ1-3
CASSVSSHPSGNTIYF
TGTGCCAGCAGCGTAAGCAGTCACCCCTCTGGAAACACCATATATTTT
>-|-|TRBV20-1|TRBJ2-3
CSARFVDGTDTQYF
TGCAGTGCTAGATTCGTTGATGGCACAGATACGCAGTATTTT
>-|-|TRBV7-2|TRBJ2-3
CASSSHGQLTDTQYF
TGTGCCAGCAGCTCGCACGGACAACTCACAGATACGCAGTATTTT
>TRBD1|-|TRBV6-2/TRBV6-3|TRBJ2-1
CASRGTGVDEQFF
TGTGCCAGCAGGGGGACAGGGGTCGATGAGCAGTTCTTC
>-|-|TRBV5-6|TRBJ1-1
CASSPSTGRKHTEAFF
TGTGCCAGCAGCCCAAGTACGGGCCGGAAACACACTGAAGCTTTCTTT